This TCR delta chain derives from a study of gammadelta T cells in human blood. The CDR3 spans 17 residues. Trimming removed 0 bases from V and 2 bases from J; junction bases left unmatched: 0. The V gene's germline CDR1 is GEAIGNYY and CDR2 EKD. TCRdb reanalysed the RT-PCR reads with CATT. The repertoire holds about 900 delta-chain clones, with 15% to 20% as singletons. This clone was recorded a few times. Sequencing was performed on Vgamma9Vdelta2 gamma-delta T cells from fetal blood. The chain is built from TRDV2 and TRDJ3, with 10 positions matching TRDD3. The TCR sequence derives from a human fetus. Here the CDR3 reads CACDTGGYAWDTRQMFF. The CDR3 bases are TGTGCCTGTGACACCGGGGGATACGCCTGGGACACCCGACAGATGTTTTTC.